The clone carrying this TCR beta chain showed up many times. The entry originates in a study of read filtering for tumor transcriptome and immune sequencing. As for the study in general: Among patients, 17 to 20 were male and approximately 15 female, aged roughly 40 to 90 (mean approximately 62).

This library used approximately 390 ng RNA and molecular barcoded adaptors spanning alpha/delta and beta/gamma chains. TCRdb re-derived calls from the reads in MiXCR, one entry per CDR3 protein. The sample holds 120,000 or so distinct CDR3 sequences, about an eighth seen once. After removal of 3 bases from V and 6 bases from J, the junction contained 12 bases not matched to a gene. The CDR3 is 17 residues long. Germline lookup yields CDR1 SGHRS and CDR2 YFSETQ. The rearrangement links TRBV5-1 to TRBJ2-5; 12 bases fit TRBD2. The sequencing input was a population of CD138-negative cells sorted from bone marrow. The receptor comes from a donor aged 40 or older with multiple myeloma. CDR3 coding DNA: TGCGCCAGCAGCTCGAGAACCGGACTAGCGGGGTTCCAGACCCAGTACTTC. It codes for CASSSRTGLAGFQTQYF.